These 27 T cell receptor beta chains came from one sample sequenced in a study of blood T cell repertoires in COVID-19. Here immunoSEQ multiplex PCR was the method, and the copy in TCRdb shows in-frame clones only, minus some. The sample yields about 230,000 clones, 80% to 90% seen once. The sample was peripheral blood. These receptors were taken from a man between 45 and 60 years old with COVID-19, enrolled during active disease.

J is TRBJ1-6 and V is TRBV28; TRBD1 might be the D (6 bases). Per the germline V gene, CDR1 is MDHEN and CDR2 is SYDVKM. The CDR3 runs 14 residues. V lost 4 bases and J 8 bases, leaving 12 bases between the germline ends. CDR3: CASSSGQSDSPLHF. CDR3 bases: TGTGCCAGCAGTTCCGGACAGTCGGATTCACCCCTCCACTTT. Together with reference TRBV28 and TRBJ1-6, the CDR3 gives the full variable domain: DVKVTQSSRYLVKRTGEKVFLECVQDMDHENMFWYRQDPGLGLRLIYFSYDVKMKEKGDIPEGYSVSREKKERFSLILESASTNQTSMYLCASSSGQSDSPLHFGNGTRLTVT.

This clone was seen once. The chain links TRBV6-6 to TRBJ2-7; D possibly corresponds to TRBD1 (6 bases). Germline loops: CDR1 MNHNY, CDR2 SVGAGI (reference sequence). Between the trimmed V and J ends, which lost 4 bases and 2 bases, there was a span of 15 bases. The CDR3 is 15 amino acids. The CDR3 DNA is TGTGCCAGCAGTTCCAGGACAGTTGTACCCTACGAGCAGTACTTC. This sequence encodes CASSSRTVVPYEQYF.

This clone has just one count. The chain links TRBV6-5 to TRBJ1-5; D not resolved. Germline V CDR1 and CDR2: MNHEY, SVGAGI. The germline V and J ends were trimmed by 8 bases and 6 bases, with 14 bases remaining between them. The CDR3 is 13 amino acids. The CDR3 loop reads CASAAVAAQPQHF. CDR3 nucleotides: TGTGCCAGCGCAGCAGTTGCGGCTCAGCCCCAGCATTTT.

The V call is TRBV7-9, the J call TRBJ2-3; 10 positions agree with TRBD2. The CDR3 is 15 residues long. Germline CDR1 is SEHNR and CDR2 is FQNEAQ (reference sequence). The CDR3 region has the DNA TGTGGCGTCATCACTAGCGGGGAGGCCACAGATACGCAGTATTTT. Translated: CGVITSGEATDTQYF.

This chain links TRBV7-3 with TRBJ2-2; D perhaps matches TRBD1 (6 bases). Germline assignment: CDR1 SGHTA and CDR2 FQGTGA. The CDR3 loop spans 18 amino acids. The V end lost 5 bases, the J end lost 0 bases, and 19 bases lay between the germline ends. The CDR3 reads CASSPKGMGTTNTGELFF. In DNA form, the CDR3 reads TGTGCCAGCAGCCCAAAGGGGATGGGGACAACGAACACCGGGGAGCTGTTTTTT. Variable domain in full (rest from reference TRBV7-3 and TRBJ2-2): GAGVSQTPSNKVTEKGKYVELRCDPISGHTALYWYRQSLGQGPEFLIYFQGTGAADDSGLPNDRFFAVRPEGSVSTLKIQRTERGDSAVYLCASSPKGMGTTNTGELFFGEGSRLTVL.

The V and J genes are TRBV3-1 (or the pseudogene TRBV3-2) and TRBJ2-7, with 9 bases aligning to TRBD1. The length of the CDR3 is 16 residues. Germline V lookup: CDR1 LGHDT, CDR2 YNNKEL (reference sequence). Losses at the gene ends were 4 bases for V and 3 bases for J; bases not matched to a gene: 10. This CDR3 is CASSPLSGQGFYEQYF. CDR3 nucleotide sequence: TGTGCCAGCAGCCCCCTATCGGGACAGGGATTCTACGAGCAGTACTTC.

The V call is TRBV4-1, the J call TRBJ1-1, with TRBD1 as a possible D gene (6 bases). The ends were cut back, 2 bases at V and 6 bases at J, with 13 bases in the middle. Germline CDR1 reads MGHRA; CDR2 reads YSYEKL. The CDR3 extends over 14 amino acids. CDR3 region: CASSQMRGGSEAFF. The CDR3 DNA follows: TGCGCCAGCAGCCAAATGAGGGGGGGGTCTGAAGCTTTCTTT.

The chain recombines TRBV27 with TRBJ1-2; the D gene is possibly TRBD1 (6 bases). Per germline, CDR1 MNHEY and CDR2 SMNVEV (reference sequence). CDR3 length: 14 amino acids. V was trimmed by 3 bases and J by 2 bases, leaving 10 bases between them. CDR3 region: CASSFWGGNYGYTF. CDR3 nucleotides: TGTGCCAGCAGTTTCTGGGGGGGCAACTATGGCTACACCTTC.

The V and J genes are TRBV16 and TRBJ1-2; 10 bases agree with TRBD1. The CDR3 is 14 residues long. Losses at the gene ends were 3 bases for V and 8 bases for J; bases not matched to a gene: 6. Germline V gene sequence: CDR1 KGHSY, CDR2 FQNENV. DNA for the CDR3: TGTGCCAGCAGCCACCGGGACAGGGGTATGGGCTACACCTTC. Residues: CASSHRDRGMGYTF.

This clone was detected once. At one end the junction does not follow the germline gene, possibly because of a read error. V is TRBV24-1 and J is TRBJ2-1, with D possibly matching TRBD1 (5 bases). The germline gives CDR1 KGHDR, CDR2 SFDVKD. The CDR3 has 14 amino acids. CDR3 nucleotide sequence: TGTGCCACCAGTGATTTAGGCAGGGCGGATTCCATGGTCTTC. Translation: CATSDLGRADSMVF.

This clone was seen only a few times. The chain has TRBV5-6 and TRBJ2-7, with 7 positions matching TRBD1. The CDR3 totals 14 residues. The germline V gene has CDR1 SGHDT and CDR2 YYEEEE. V lost 0 bases and J lost 3; bases outside the gene matches: 3. The CDR3 sequence: CASSLGTGFYEQYF. The CDR3 coding sequence is TGTGCCAGCAGCTTGGGGACAGGATTCTACGAGCAGTACTTC.

J is TRBJ1-6 and V is TRBV27; D remains ambiguous. CDR1 is MNHEY and CDR2 is SMNVEV in the germline V gene (reference sequence). The V end was cut by 3 bases, the J end by 6 bases, with 9 bases between. This CDR3 comprises 14 residues. CDR3 sequence reads: CASSLGQVNSPLHF. The CDR3, as DNA: TGTGCCAGCAGTTTGGGTCAGGTTAATTCACCCCTCCACTTT.

V gene TRBV15 combines with J gene TRBJ2-3, with 8 bases matching TRBD2. The germline V gene has CDR1 LNHNV and CDR2 YYDKDF (reference sequence). This CDR3 comprises 16 residues. V dropped 7 bases and J dropped 3; count of bases not matched to a gene: 12. The CDR3 region has the DNA TGTGCCACCACCTTTAGCGGGACCTCCCTAACAGATACGCAGTATTTT. Protein sequence: CATTFSGTSLTDTQYF. The full variable domain, in which reference TRBV15 and TRBJ2-3 provide the parts outside the CDR3, is DAMVIQNPRYQVTQFGKPVTLSCSQTLNHNVMYWYQQKSSQAPKLLFHYYDKDFNNEADTPDNFQSRRPNTSFCFLDIRSPGLGDTAMYLCATTFSGTSLTDTQYFGPGTRLTVL.

CDR3 amino acids: CASSLDRALYNEQFF. The CDR3, as DNA: TGTGCCAGCAGTCTGGACAGGGCCCTTTACAATGAGCAGTTCTTC. This chain uses TRBV6-6 with TRBJ2-1; 8 bases line up with TRBD1. Trimming removed 5 bases from V and 4 bases from J; junction bases left unmatched: 7. CDR3 length: 15 residues. Germline V gene data show CDR1 as MNHNY and CDR2 as SVGAGI (reference sequence).

The chain links TRBV30 to TRBJ2-1; 7 nucleotides line up with TRBD1. V lost 5 bases to trimming and J lost 9 bases; unmatched junction nucleotides: 10. Looked up from germline, CDR1 is GTSNPN and CDR2 is SVGIG (reference sequence). This CDR3 has 13 residues. The CDR3 sequence is CAWGPDRDGEQFF. The CDR3 coding sequence is TGTGCCTGGGGTCCCGACAGGGATGGTGAGCAGTTCTTC.

The V call is TRBV12-3 or TRBV12-4, the J call TRBJ2-5, with a possible D match to TRBD1 (5 bases). The CDR3 has 13 residues. Trimming removed 3 bases at V and 1 base at J, with 6 bases between. The CDR3 sequence is CASSFDSQETQYF. CDR3 DNA sequence: TGTGCCAGCAGTTTTGACAGCCAAGAGACCCAGTACTTC.

The rearrangement uses TRBV12-3 or TRBV12-4 and TRBJ1-1; D is perhaps TRBD1 (6 bases). Deletions cut 1 base from V and 4 bases from J, with 7 bases between. CDR3 length: 13 residues. The CDR3 reads CASSLGGPTEAFF. The DNA of the CDR3 is TGTGCCAGCAGTTTAGGGGGGCCCACTGAAGCTTTCTTT.

The chain employs TRBV6-5 and TRBJ1-4; 8 bases are shared with TRBD1. V lost 6 bases to trimming and J lost 8 bases; unmatched junction nucleotides: 11. Germline V lookup: CDR1 MNHEY, CDR2 SVGAGI. The CDR3 is made up of 15 amino acids. CDR3 region: CASSGENRGEEKLFF. The CDR3 nucleotides read TGTGCCAGCAGCGGGGAAAACAGGGGGGAAGAAAAACTGTTTTTT.

The rearrangement uses TRBV27 and TRBJ1-6, with D possibly being TRBD1 (5 bases). The CDR3 runs to 17 residues. Germline lookup yields CDR1 MNHEY and CDR2 SMNVEV (reference sequence). Between the trimmed V and J ends, which lost 2 bases and 0 bases, there was a span of 11 bases. As DNA, the CDR3 is TGTGCCAGCAGTTTAATGGGGGGTGTCTCCTATAATTCACCCCTCCACTTT. This sequence encodes CASSLMGGVSYNSPLHF.

The rearrangement joins TRBV2 to TRBJ2-5, with D hard to call. The CDR3 runs to 14 residues. Trimming left V 4 bases short and J 1 base short, with 10 bases between. CDR1 and CDR2 from the germline V gene are SNHLY and FYNNEI. The chain's CDR3 is CASSVYSSQETQYF. CDR3 in DNA: TGTGCCAGCAGTGTCTACAGCTCCCAAGAGACCCAGTACTTC.

The chain joins TRBV28 to TRBJ1-4, with D perhaps TRBD1 (5 bases). The ends were cut back, 4 bases at V and 12 bases at J, with 12 bases in the middle. The CDR3 contains 12 residues. The germline CDR1 and CDR2 sequences are MDHEN and SYDVKM. The CDR3 loop is CASSWGGGELFF. The CDR3 region has the DNA TGTGCCAGCAGTTGGGGGGGAGGGGAACTGTTTTTT.

This chain joins TRBV7-2 and TRBJ2-3, with 8 bases matching TRBD2. V was pared by 3 bases and J by 4 bases, with 6 bases of the junction left unmatched. The CDR3 extends over 15 amino acids. The germline CDR1 and CDR2 sequences are SGHTA and FQGNSA. DNA of the CDR3: TGTGCCAGCAGCTTGGTCTCCGGGGGGGCAGATACGCAGTATTTT. Translating gives CASSLVSGGADTQYF.

The chain recombines TRBV12-3 or TRBV12-4 with TRBJ1-1, with 9 bases that match TRBD1. This CDR3 comprises 13 residues. V trimming: 4 bases; J trimming: 10 bases; junction bases outside the gene matches: 7. In DNA, the CDR3 is TGTGCCAGCAGTTGGGACAGGGAGGCCTTAGCTTTCTTT. Translation gives CASSWDREALAFF.

Only one count was recorded for this clone. This sequence joins TRBV4-1 and TRBJ2-1; 13 bases map to TRBD2. The germline V gene has CDR1 MGHRA and CDR2 YSYEKL. The junction had 12 bases not matched to a gene; V was cut back by 3 bases and J by 7 bases. The CDR3 spans 18 residues. CDR3 loop: CASSHPGTSGVGINEQFF. The CDR3 coding sequence is TGCGCCAGCAGCCATCCCGGGACTAGCGGGGTTGGGATAAATGAGCAGTTCTTC.

The chain links TRBV30 to TRBJ2-2; a possible D gene is TRBD2 (5 bases). Germline CDR1 and CDR2: GTSNPN and SVGIG (reference sequence). Trimming took off 0 bases at V and 0 bases at J, with 20 bases between the two ends. The CDR3 is 19 amino acids. The DNA for the CDR3 is TGTGCCTGGAGTGTACGGTGGGGAGAAAGATCTGCGAACACCGGGGAGCTGTTTTTT. This encodes CAWSVRWGERSANTGELFF.

This chain connects TRBV7-9 to TRBJ2-1; 8 positions match TRBD2. Germline CDR1 reads SEHNR; CDR2 reads FQNEAQ (reference sequence). The ends lost 3 bases at V and 4 bases at J; junction bases unmatched: 8. There are 16 residues in the CDR3. The CDR3 reads CASSFTSGKHYNEQFF. The CDR3 DNA follows: TGTGCCAGCAGCTTCACTAGCGGCAAACATTACAATGAGCAGTTCTTC.

The genes are TRBV6-4 and TRBJ2-3, with D tentatively TRBD1 (7 bases). V was clipped by 4 bases and J by 2 bases, with 13 bases between them. The germline gives CDR1 MRHNA, CDR2 SNTAGT. This CDR3 is 15 amino acids long. In nucleotides, the CDR3 is TGTGCCAGCAGTGCACAGGGGACTCTCACAGATACGCAGTATTTT. Translated: CASSAQGTLTDTQYF.